The 13 T cell receptor beta chains given below trace back to one sample, sequenced in a study of T-cell reconstitution after alpha-beta-depleted transplantation in children. Unique molecular identifiers featured in how the TCRbeta library was prepared. TCRdb recomputed calls from the PCR reads with MiXCR, one row per CDR3 protein. Counted here are around 410,000 distinct CDR3 sequences, roughly 10% occurring once; the ten biggest clones make up nearly 5.5%. The sequencing here drew on PBMCs from the stem cell graft donor, taken from the stem cell graft. The receptor set was obtained from a human donor who donated a stem cell graft to a child with acute myeloid leukemia.

This clonotype was counted a few times. V gene TRBV6-5 combines with J gene TRBJ2-7; D perhaps matches TRBD1 (6 bases). Trimming stripped 0 bases from V and 3 bases from J, with 9 bases between. Per germline, CDR1 MNHEY and CDR2 SVGAGI. The length of the CDR3 is 14 residues. The CDR3 DNA sequence: TGTGCCAGCAGTTACTCGGGACAAATCTACGAGCAGTACTTC. Translated, it gives CASSYSGQIYEQYF.

The rearrangement uses TRBV5-1 and TRBJ2-7; 8 bases are shared with TRBD2. From germline, CDR1 is SGHRS and CDR2 YFSETQ. The CDR3 is made up of 18 amino acids. Trimming took 0 bases from V and 1 from J; bases not matched to a gene: 12. The DNA of the CDR3 is TGCGCCAGCAGCTTGGTCCCACTCCAGACTAGCGCTTCCTACGAGCAGTACTTC. Amino acids: CASSLVPLQTSASYEQYF.

This clonotype was recorded many times. CDR3 DNA sequence: TGCGCCAGCAGCCGGACGACAGGGGGTGTGTTAGAGACCCAGTACTTC. Protein sequence: CASSRTTGGVLETQYF. J is TRBJ2-5 and V is TRBV5-1; the match to TRBD1 covers 9 bases. Trimming removed 4 bases from V and 4 bases from J; junction bases left unmatched: 11. CDR3 size: 16 residues. The germline V gene has CDR1 SGHRS and CDR2 YFSETQ.

Only a few counts were recorded for this clonotype. V usage is TRBV12-5 and J usage is TRBJ2-7; maybe TRBD2 (6 bases). CDR1 is LGHNT, CDR2 FRNRAP, per germline. There are 13 residues in the CDR3. The V end lost 1 base, the J end lost 5 bases, and 9 bases lay between the germline ends. The CDR3 sequence: CASGLATRDEQYF. The CDR3 DNA follows: TGTGCTAGTGGTTTGGCGACTAGGGACGAGCAGTACTTC.

The rearrangement joins TRBV3-1 to TRBJ2-2; D remains ambiguous. In germline, CDR1 is LGHDT, CDR2 YNNKEL (reference sequence). Trimming cost V 7 bases and J 1 base, with 16 bases left between them. CDR3 length equals 16 residues. This chain's CDR3 is CASIDSRQQNTGELFF. CDR3 DNA sequence: TGTGCCAGCATCGACTCCCGGCAGCAGAACACCGGGGAGCTGTTTTTT.

V and J are TRBV5-1 and TRBJ2-1; either TRBD1 or TRBD2 may fit D (5 bases each). The germline V and J ends were trimmed by 5 bases and 0 bases, with 12 bases remaining between them. CDR1 is SGHRS and CDR2 is YFSETQ in the germline V gene. The CDR3 sequence is 15 residues long. The CDR3 DNA follows: TGCGCCAGCAGAAGGGACCCTAGCTCCTACAATGAGCAGTTCTTC. Amino acid sequence: CASRRDPSSYNEQFF.

The chain is built from TRBV20-1 and TRBJ2-5; the D is unclear. Germline loops: CDR1 DFQATT, CDR2 SNEGSKA (reference sequence). Trimming shortened V by 0 bases and J by 5 bases, and 10 bases separated the two germline ends. There are 13 residues in the CDR3. The CDR3 DNA follows: TGCAGTGCTAGAGACGGTGCTGGGGAGACCCAGTACTTC. This gives the protein CSARDGAGETQYF.

As regards this clonotype: Since no conserved phenylalanine or tryptophan closes the CDR3, a read error is the likely cause. The J gene is TRBJ2-7, the V gene TRBV12-3 or TRBV12-4; D possibly matches TRBD1 or TRBD2 (6 bases each). Trimming took off 10 bases at V and 1 base at J, with 17 bases between the two ends. This CDR3 is built from 14 residues. CDR3 amino acids: CATAKGGGSYEQYL. For the CDR3, the DNA is TGTGCCACAGCGAAGGGGGGTGGATCCTACGAGCAGTACTTG.

This rearrangement joins TRBV6-5 to TRBJ2-5, with D possibly TRBD2 on 6 matching bases. CDR3 size: 15 residues. The V end was cut by 4 bases, the J end by 1 base, with 13 bases between. The germline CDR1 and CDR2 sequences are MNHEY and SVGAGI. As DNA, the CDR3 is TGTGCCAGCAGTTTTACCCGGGAGATCCAAGAGACCCAGTACTTC. This translates into CASSFTREIQETQYF.

Worth noting for this clonotype: A much more abundant neighbour one base away suggests this may be a read error. The CDR3 spells CASSLRANTEAFF. CDR3 coding DNA: TGTGCCAGCAGCCTACGGGCTAACACTGAAGCTTTCTTT. V gene TRBV7-8 combines with J gene TRBJ1-1; no clear D. The ends were cut back, 5 bases at V and 2 bases at J, with 9 bases in the middle. Germline loops: CDR1 SGHVS, CDR2 FQNEAQ. The CDR3 is 13 amino acids.

This clonotype has at least ten counts. The chain combines TRBV4-3 with TRBJ1-5; no clear D. Germline loops: CDR1 LGHNA, CDR2 YSLEER. The CDR3 sequence is 15 residues long. V lost 0 bases, J lost 0 bases, and 6 bases lay in between. The CDR3 reads CASSQDFYSNQPQHF. The DNA of the CDR3 is TGCGCCAGCAGCCAAGATTTTTATAGCAATCAGCCCCAGCATTTT.

V is TRBV19 and J is TRBJ2-6; D is ambiguous. The CDR3 has 15 amino acids. The germline V and J ends were trimmed by 3 bases and 2 bases, with 8 bases remaining between them. Germline V lookup: CDR1 LNHDA, CDR2 SQIVND (reference sequence). The CDR3 spells CASSMVGTGANVLTF. CDR3 DNA: TGTGCCAGTAGTATGGTGGGGACTGGGGCCAACGTCCTGACTTTC.

This clonotype was picked up a small number of times. The CDR3 protein is CASSSPRHLADTQYF. The CDR3 nucleotides read TGTGCCAGCAGCTCCCCGCGTCATCTAGCAGATACGCAGTATTTT. The V call is TRBV7-8, the J call TRBJ2-3; no reliable D call. Trimming removed 4 bases from V and 4 bases from J, with 15 bases in between. The CDR3 is made up of 15 amino acids. Germline V gene sequence: CDR1 SGHVS, CDR2 FQNEAQ.